These T cell receptor beta chains were read from a single sample in a study of CD8 T cells in Susac syndrome. Each CDR3 protein gets one entry after TCRdb re-called the immunoSEQ multiplex PCR reads with MiXCR. The profile covers about 110,000 distinct CDR3 sequences, with approximately 94% appearing a single time and 0.41% taken by the ten largest. Specimen: CD8+ T cells from PBMCs. The receptors were sampled from a human donor with Susac syndrome. Both conserved end residues are part of each CDR3. D genes are given only for firm matches. Clone size is not always given. Where it is, it says once, few, many or a class for expanded clones.

- | TRBJ2-1 | TRBV4-3 | TRBD1 | CASSQDGVGAGQGEQFF | TGCGCCAGCAGCCAAGATGGGGTAGGGGCCGGACAGGGAGAGCAGTTCTTC
- | TRBJ1-6 | TRBV7-9 | - | CASSTAVGIPALHF | TGTGCCAGCAGCACAGCCGTAGGCATCCCCGCCCTCCACTTT
- | TRBJ2-3 | TRBV29-1 | - | CSANDAPDTQYF | TGCAGCGCAAACGACGCCCCCGATACGCAGTATTTT
- | TRBJ2-5 | TRBV6-6 | - | CATQGRSETQYF | TGTGCCACCCAGGGAAGGTCGGAGACCCAGTACTTC
- | TRBJ1-1 | TRBV5-6 | - | CASSSPIQGGGNTEAFF | TGTGCCAGCAGCTCCCCAATACAGGGCGGAGGGAACACTGAAGCTTTCTTT
- | TRBJ2-7 | TRBV27 | - | CASSLHSGSYEQYF | TGTGCCAGCAGTTTGCACAGCGGCTCCTACGAGCAGTACTTC
- | TRBJ2-1 | TRBV6-4 | TRBD1 | CASSDGTGVSNEQFF | TGTGCCAGCAGTGACGGGACAGGGGTGAGCAATGAGCAGTTCTTC
- | TRBJ2-3 | TRBV7-6 | - | CASSLGPWGSSTDTQYF | TGTGCCAGCAGCTTAGGGCCATGGGGCTCTAGCACAGATACGCAGTATTTT
- | TRBJ2-7 | TRBV6-2/TRBV6-3 | - | CASSQGLANYEQYF | TGTGCCAGCAGCCAAGGACTGGCCAACTACGAGCAGTACTTC
- | TRBJ2-1 | TRBV4-2 | - | CASSQATSDYEQFF | TGTGCCAGCAGCCAAGCGACTAGTGACTATGAGCAGTTCTTC
- | TRBJ1-1 | TRBV5-4 | - | CASSSGVNEAFF | TGTGCCAGCAGCTCCGGGGTGAATGAAGCTTTCTTT
- | TRBJ2-3 | TRBV7-9 | - | CASSPHTDTQYF | TGTGCCAGCAGCCCACACACAGATACGCAGTATTTT
- | TRBJ1-1 | TRBV29-1 | - | CSPYLQGTTEAFF | TGCAGCCCTTATTTACAGGGCACGACTGAAGCTTTCTTT
- | TRBJ1-5 | TRBV9 | TRBD1 | CASSGTGDNQPQHF | TGTGCCAGCAGCGGAACAGGGGACAATCAGCCCCAGCATTTT
once | TRBJ2-1 | TRBV15 | - | CATRLRTGTRNEQFF | TGTGCCACCAGGCTGAGGACAGGGACTAGGAATGAGCAGTTCTTC
- | TRBJ2-7 | TRBV2 | TRBD2 | CASRGGLEQYF | TGTGCCAGCCGCGGGGGGTTAGAGCAGTACTTC
once | TRBJ2-5 | TRBV13 | - | CASSLEEETQYF | TGTGCCAGCAGCTTAGAAGAGGAGACCCAGTACTTC
- | TRBJ1-5 | TRBV4-1 | - | CASSLSPGANQPQHF | TGCGCCAGCAGCCTATCTCCGGGGGCTAATCAGCCCCAGCATTTT
- | TRBJ2-5 | TRBV25-1 | - | CASSDFDTGYQETQYF | TGTGCCAGCAGTGATTTCGACACAGGTTACCAAGAGACCCAGTACTTC
- | TRBJ1-2 | TRBV27 | - | CASANKHNYGYTF | TGTGCCAGCGCGAATAAGCATAACTATGGCTACACCTTC
- | TRBJ2-1 | TRBV9 | - | CASSVAGVFYNEQFF | TGTGCCAGCAGCGTAGCTGGGGTCTTCTACAATGAGCAGTTCTTC
- | TRBJ1-4 | TRBV9 | - | CASSLPDEKLFF | TGTGCCAGCAGCCTCCCCGATGAAAAACTGTTTTTT
- | TRBJ2-3 | TRBV7-3 | TRBD2 | CASSAGLAGETDTQYF | TGTGCCAGCAGCGCAGGACTAGCGGGGGAGACAGATACGCAGTATTTT
- | TRBJ2-5 | TRBV29-1 | TRBD1 | CSGETGGYGETQYF | TGCAGCGGGGAGACAGGGGGGTATGGAGAGACCCAGTACTTC
- | TRBJ2-5 | TRBV13 | - | CASSTQMDPRETQYF | TGTGCCAGCAGCACCCAAATGGACCCCAGAGAGACCCAGTACTTC
- | TRBJ1-2 | TRBV27 | TRBD1 | CASTTGQGYGYTF | TGTGCCAGCACGACGGGACAGGGTTACGGCTACACCTTC
- | TRBJ2-3 | TRBV7-9 | - | CASSSETDTQYF | TGTGCCAGCAGCAGCGAAACAGATACGCAGTATTTT
- | TRBJ1-5 | TRBV20-1 | TRBD1 | CSAKGTVNQPQHF | TGCAGTGCCAAGGGGACAGTCAATCAGCCCCAGCATTTT
- | TRBJ1-6 | TRBV9 | - | CASSPQGSAPLHF | TGTGCCAGCAGCCCGCAGGGCAGCGCACCCCTCCACTTT
- | TRBJ2-7 | TRBV12-5 | - | CASGVDSSYEQYF | TGTGCTAGTGGTGTGGACAGCTCCTACGAGCAGTACTTC
- | TRBJ2-1 | TRBV20-1 | TRBD2 | CSARDESGGVFF | TGCAGTGCTAGAGATGAAAGCGGGGGTGTCTTCTTC
- | TRBJ2-7 | TRBV11-2 | TRBD1 | CASSRRDSYEQYF | TGTGCCAGCAGCCGTCGGGACAGCTACGAGCAGTACTTC
- | TRBJ2-1 | TRBV3-1 | TRBD2 | CASSLSGGAFYNEQFF | TGTGCCAGCAGCCTTAGCGGGGGGGCTTTCTACAATGAGCAGTTCTTC